Sequencing of this T cell receptor (beta chain) was carried out in a study of T cells in localized non-small cell lung cancer. Findings of the study overall: Median detection of top 100 tumor clones in adjacent lung was around 57 clones. Uninvolved adjacent lung, not tumor, had the highest T cell clonality.

Generated by immunoSEQ multiplex PCR, the TCRdb table keeps only in-frame clones and is missing some. The sample has roughly 20,000 clones, approximately 80% seen once; the top ten hold about 4%. V gave up 0 bases and J gave up 0 bases, with 9 bases separating them. Germline V gives CDR1 SNHLY, CDR2 FYNNEI. The CDR3 loop spans 17 amino acids. To note about this clone: Its antigen remains unknown.

The chain has TRBV2 and TRBJ2-6; weak D call: TRBD1 (6 bases). The TCR comes from a man aged 35-69 years with stage I lung adenocarcinoma. This sample comprised peripheral blood, obtained before any cancer treatment. The CDR3 reads CASSEAGAASGANVLTF. The CDR3 region has the DNA TGTGCCAGCAGTGAAGCGGGGGCGGCCTCTGGGGCCAACGTCCTGACTTTC.